The 20 T cell receptor beta chains listed next were all sequenced from one sample in a study of tissue T cells after allogeneic stem cell transplantation. The data were produced by immunoSEQ multiplex PCR, yet TCRdb's version contains in-frame clones alone and is incomplete. The sample lists some 8,700 clones, roughly 45% seen once, with about 2.2% in the top ten. Time point of the sample: mouse harvest day 7 after allogeneic transplant. Mouse grafts combined 10^7 T-cell-depleted bone marrow cells with 10^6 splenic CD5+ T cells. The specimen sequenced was skin. These receptors all stem from a female BALB/c mouse given C57BL/6 T cells with graft-versus-host disease after an allogeneic hematopoietic cell transplant.

As concerns this clone: Genes and germline come from the mouse. The read ends 1 residue shy of where the CDR3 ends; the end is completed using the germline J gene. The gene calls are TRBV3 and TRBJ2-7; 7 bases match TRBD1. With V trimmed by 6 bases and J by 0 bases, 2 bases remained unmatched. The CDR3 totals 13 residues. The germline CDR1 and CDR2 sequences are SNHLY and FYNGKV (reference sequence). Partial CDR3 DNA: TGTGCCAGCAGTCGACAGGGCTCCTATGAACAGTAC. The encoded protein is CASSRQGSYEQY. From start to end, the CDR3 is CASSRQGSYEQYF.

This clone showed up just once. Germline and genes: mouse. The CDR3 is cut off 1 residue early in the read; its end comes from the germline J gene. This chain joins TRBV3 and TRBJ2-1; 8 bases agree with TRBD2. J lost 7 bases, V lost 5 bases, and 4 bases had no gene match. The CDR3 runs 13 residues. Germline V gene sequence: CDR1 SNHLY, CDR2 FYNGKV (reference sequence). The chain's CDR3 is CASSMGGWAEQFF. CDR3 bases read: TGTGCCAGCAGCATGGGGGGGTGGGCTGAGCAGTTC.

Comments on this clone: The germline and genes are mouse ones. The CDR3 is CASSIQGADSDYTF. The CDR3 bases that were read are TGTGCCAGCAGTATACAGGGGGCCGACTCCGACTACACC. V and J are TRBV13-1 and TRBJ1-2; 9 nucleotides agree with TRBD1. Read data end 1 residue before the CDR3 end; the end is taken from the germline J gene. There are 14 residues in the CDR3. The germline gives CDR1 NSHNY, CDR2 SYGAGN. V lost 4 bases to trimming and J lost 3 bases; unmatched junction nucleotides: 4.

In the case of this clone: Gene names are the mouse ones. The DNA read from the CDR3 is TGTGCCAGCACCAGGGACAGGGGGGGCAACGAAAGATTATTT. It is translated as CASTRDRGGNERLF. The CDR3, in full, reads CASTRDRGGNERLFF. The chain joins TRBV19 to TRBJ1-4, with TRBD1 identical over 11 bases. The CDR3 end falls 1 residue outside the read, so it is completed with the germline J gene. The CDR3 is 15 amino acids. Germline CDR1 FNHDT, CDR2 SITEND (reference sequence). Losses at the gene ends were 6 bases for V and 4 bases for J; bases not matched to a gene: 5.

As to this clone: Gene names follow the mouse nomenclature. The read stops 1 residue short of the end of the CDR3; the missing end is completed from the germline J gene. The rearrangement joins TRBV12-1 to TRBJ2-1; a weak D match, TRBD2 (5 bases). The CDR3 extends over 15 amino acids. Germline V gene data show CDR1 as SGHSN and CDR2 as HYEKVE. V was shortened by 2 bases and J by 1 base, with 11 bases between the two germline ends. The CDR3 spells CASSPGWENYAEQFF. The DNA read from the CDR3 is TGTGCCAGCTCTCCCGGCTGGGAGAACTATGCTGAGCAGTTC.

This clone was detected a few times. Genes here carry mouse names. The CDR3 end is not reached by the read, which stops 1 residue before it; the germline J gene fills it in. Other DNA variants within this sample encode the same CDR3. The V and J genes are TRBV3 and TRBJ1-1; D uncertain. The CDR3 contains 13 residues. Germline V gene sequence: CDR1 SNHLY, CDR2 FYNGKV (reference sequence). Trimming left V 2 bases short and J 0 bases short, with 4 bases between. The DNA read from the CDR3 is TGTGCCAGCAGCTTAAGACAGAACACAGAAGTCTTC. Amino acid sequence: CASSLRQNTEVF. The whole CDR3 protein reads CASSLRQNTEVFF.

This clone has just a few counts. Mouse names are used for the genes. The read terminates 1 residue before the CDR3 end, so the remaining end is supplied by the germline J gene. The J gene is TRBJ2-5, the V gene TRBV12-2; 7 positions match TRBD2. Germline CDR1 is SGHLS and CDR2 is HYDKME. This CDR3 is 13 amino acids long. Trimming removed 0 bases from V and 8 bases from J; junction bases left unmatched: 4. The CDR3 bases that were read are TGTGCCAGCTCTCTCGACGGGGGGGGCACCCAGTAC. This gives the protein CASSLDGGGTQY. The whole CDR3 region reads CASSLDGGGTQYF.

This clone was observed a few times. The genes and germline here are from mouse. With the read ending 1 residue before the CDR3 end, the germline J gene is used to fill in that end. The chain uses TRBV3 and TRBJ1-6; D is uncertain. TRBJ1-6 has ORF status, its function being uncertain. Germline CDR1 SNHLY, CDR2 FYNGKV (reference sequence). The CDR3 totals 13 residues. V was trimmed by 1 base and J by 6 bases, leaving 4 bases between them. CDR3 protein: CASSLDGNSPLYF. The sequenced part of the CDR3 DNA is TGTGCCAGCAGCTTAGACGGTAATTCGCCCCTCTAC.

Remarks on this clone: The gene names here belong to mouse. The read gets to within 1 residue of the CDR3 end, and the germline J gene fills in the rest. The chain couples TRBV26 to TRBJ2-3, with D perhaps being TRBD1 or TRBD2 (5 bases each). CDR3 length equals 15 residues. Germline assignment: CDR1 KGHPV and CDR2 FQNQEV (reference sequence). V was clipped by 0 bases and J by 0 bases, with 7 bases between them. The DNA read from the CDR3 is TGTGCCAGCAGTCTGTCGGGGGTCAGTGCAGAAACGCTGTAT. The encoded protein is CASSLSGVSAETLY. The whole CDR3 reads CASSLSGVSAETLYF.

Concerning this clone itself: Each gene name is a mouse one. Coverage ceases 1 residue before the CDR3 finishes, and the germline J gene fills in the end. The chain uses TRBV3 and TRBJ1-1; D gene uncertain. This CDR3 has 13 amino acids. Germline V lookup: CDR1 SNHLY, CDR2 FYNGKV (reference sequence). With 3 bases removed from V and 0 bases from J, the gap between germline ends came to 5 bases. The CDR3 sequence is CASSFEANTEVFF. The CDR3 DNA, read in part, is TGTGCCAGCAGCTTTGAAGCAAACACAGAAGTCTTC.

As regards this clone: Each gene name is a mouse one. Partial CDR3 DNA: TGCACCTGCAGTGCAGATACCTGGGGGGGCGCGACCTTGTAC. It yields the protein CTCSADTWGGATLY. The full CDR3 is CTCSADTWGGATLYF. The rearrangement links TRBV1 to TRBJ2-4; 10 nucleotides line up with TRBD2. From the germline J gene comes the end of the CDR3, since the read stops 1 residue before it. The germline V gene encodes CDR1 NSQYPW and CDR2 LRSPGD (reference sequence). The trim removed 0 bases at V and 9 bases at J, leaving 6 bases unmatched. This CDR3 has 15 amino acids.

For this clone: These gene names are mouse names. From the germline J gene comes the end of the CDR3, since the read stops 1 residue before it. The V call is TRBV26, the J call TRBJ1-1; the D is unclear. The germline V gene has CDR1 KGHPV and CDR2 FQNQEV (reference sequence). The CDR3 is 13 amino acids. V was pared by 3 bases and J by 2 bases, with 7 bases between. CDR3 in amino acids: CASSLTPNTEVFF. CDR3 DNA, as far as it was read: TGTGCCAGCAGTCTCACCCCCAACACAGAAGTCTTC. Full variable domain (missing parts from reference TRBV26 and TRBJ1-1): NSKVIQTPRYLVKGQGQKAKMRCIPEKGHPVVFWYQQNKNNEFKFLINFQNQEVLQQIDMTEKRFSAECPSNSPCSLEIQSSEAGDSALYLCASSLTPNTEVFFGKGTRLTVV.

This clone was counted a single time. Genes and germline come from the mouse. The observed sequence ends 1 residue before the CDR3 terminus, with the missing tail filled in from the germline J gene. This chain links TRBV26 with TRBJ1-1; possible D gene TRBD1, 6 bases. V lost 1 base and J 0 bases, leaving 6 bases between the germline ends. CDR3 size: 14 residues. CDR1 and CDR2 from the germline V gene are KGHPV and FQNQEV (reference sequence). CDR3 DNA, as far as it was read: TGTGCCAGCAGTCTGTACAGGGCAAACACAGAAGTCTTC. This translates into CASSLYRANTEVF. The CDR3, in full, reads CASSLYRANTEVFF.

Turning to this clone: The genes are named according to mouse. The DNA ends 1 residue before the CDR3 does, and the rest of the CDR3 is filled in from the germline J gene. The same CDR3 also results from other DNA sequences found in this sample. This rearrangement joins TRBV26 to TRBJ1-2, with D tentatively TRBD1 (5 bases). V lost 4 bases and J lost 4, with 7 bases in between. The CDR3 totals 12 residues. Per the germline V gene, CDR1 is KGHPV and CDR2 is FQNQEV (reference sequence). The CDR3 bases that were read are TGTGCCAGCAGTCGGGGGGGCTCCGACTACACC. Its protein product is CASSRGGSDYT. The full CDR3 protein reads CASSRGGSDYTF.

On this clone: Germline and genes here are mouse. The read gets to within 1 residue of the CDR3 end, and the germline J gene fills in the rest. The gene calls are TRBV31 and TRBJ2-5, with 10 positions matching TRBD2. The V and J ends lost 3 bases and 0 bases, in that order; junction bases with no gene match: 3. The CDR3 loop spans 15 amino acids. From germline, CDR1 is GKSSPN and CDR2 SITVG. The part of the CDR3 DNA that was read is TGTGCCTGGAGCCGACTGGGGGGTAACCAAGACACCCAGTAC. Residues: CAWSRLGGNQDTQY. The full CDR3 reads CAWSRLGGNQDTQYF.

Notes on this clone: Each gene name is a mouse one. Read sequence stops 1 residue before the CDR3 end, and the germline J gene provides the missing end. The gene calls are TRBV3 and TRBJ2-4, with D unresolved. Germline V CDR1 and CDR2: SNHLY, FYNGKV (reference sequence). V lost 2 bases, J lost 0 bases, and 6 bases lay in between. The length of the CDR3 is 14 residues. Incomplete CDR3 DNA: TGTGCCAGCAGCTTATACAACAGTCAAAACACCTTGTAC. Protein product: CASSLYNSQNTLY. The complete CDR3 reads CASSLYNSQNTLYF.

About this clone: The gene names given are mouse names. This CDR3 is CSSSYDWGHTGQLYF. CDR3 DNA, as far as it was read: TGCTCCAGCAGTTATGACTGGGGCCACACCGGGCAGCTCTAC. The chain combines TRBV23 with TRBJ2-2; the table assigns TRBD2, which was not confirmed against the DNA. The CDR3 goes on 1 residue after the read ends, and that part is filled in from the germline J gene. CDR1 is KGHTA and CDR2 is FQNQQP in the germline V gene. The length of the CDR3 is 15 residues.

Concerning this clone: Genes here carry mouse names. The sequenced fragment ends 1 residue before the CDR3 boundary, so the rest is inferred from the germline J gene. This chain links TRBV3 with TRBJ2-1; 9 bases are shared with TRBD2. This CDR3 is built from 15 residues. Germline CDR1 and CDR2: SNHLY and FYNGKV (reference sequence). V shed 1 base, J shed 4 bases, and the junction held 2 bases outside the gene matches. This chain's CDR3 is CASSLVGGAYAEQFF. CDR3 DNA (partial): TGTGCCAGCAGCTTAGTTGGGGGGGCTTATGCTGAGCAGTTC.

This clone was seen a handful of times. Genes and germline are mouse. CDR3 residues: CAREEQYF. The sequenced part of the CDR3 DNA is TGTGCCAGGGAAGAACAGTAC. This chain connects TRBV19 to TRBJ2-7, with no clear D. The CDR3 goes on 1 residue after the read ends, and that part is filled in from the germline J gene. CDR1 is FNHDT and CDR2 is SITEND in the germline V gene (reference sequence). Trimming removed 8 bases from V and 7 bases from J, with 4 bases in between. The CDR3 has 8 amino acids.

In the case of this clone: The genes and germline here are from mouse. The CDR3 extends 1 residue past the end of the read, so its final part is completed from the germline J gene. The V gene is TRBV15, the J gene TRBJ1-1; maybe TRBD1 (5 bases). Trimming removed 0 bases from V and 0 bases from J, with 5 bases in between. Germline lookup yields CDR1 SGHND and CDR2 FRSKSL. CDR3 length: 14 residues. CDR3 sequence reads: CASSLAGANTEVFF. Partial CDR3 DNA: TGTGCCAGCAGTTTAGCAGGGGCAAACACAGAAGTCTTC.